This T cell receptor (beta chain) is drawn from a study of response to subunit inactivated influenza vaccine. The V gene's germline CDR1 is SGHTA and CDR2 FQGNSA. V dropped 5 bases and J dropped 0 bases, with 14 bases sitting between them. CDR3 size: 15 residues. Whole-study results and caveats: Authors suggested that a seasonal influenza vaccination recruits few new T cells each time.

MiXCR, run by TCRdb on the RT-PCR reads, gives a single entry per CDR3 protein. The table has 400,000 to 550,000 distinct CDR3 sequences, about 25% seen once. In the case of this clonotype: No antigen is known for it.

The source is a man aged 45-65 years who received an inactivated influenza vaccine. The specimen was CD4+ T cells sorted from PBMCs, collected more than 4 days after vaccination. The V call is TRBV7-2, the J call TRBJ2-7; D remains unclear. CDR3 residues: CASSRGRDPSYEQYF. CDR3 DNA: TGTGCCAGCAGCCGCGGCCGAGACCCCTCCTACGAGCAGTACTTC.